The clone carrying this T cell receptor (beta chain) was found many times. This sample is part of a study of blood T cell repertoires in COVID-19. Turning to the study itself: The origin of the acute and convalescent COVID-19 samples was the United States, Italy and Spain. Sources were T cells, B-cell-depleted T cells, or PBMCs; the material itself was cDNA or gDNA.

Authors' analysis steps: Reference gene primer amplification gave estimated nucleated cell counts. Method: immunoSEQ multiplex PCR; TCRdb's copy keeps in-frame clones and lacks some. That table furnishes V, J and clone size, whereas the DNA furnished D and trimming. Counted here are roughly 200,000 clones, about 88% occurring once; the ten biggest clones make up 2.7%. Trimming removed 5 bases at V and 15 bases at J, with 20 bases between. The CDR3 consists of 13 residues. From germline, CDR1 is SGHNT and CDR2 YENEEA. The chain joins TRBV11-3 to TRBJ2-1; D possibly corresponds to TRBD1 (5 bases). The material sequenced was peripheral blood. The source of this sequence is a man aged 35 to 55 with active or convalescent COVID-19. The CDR3 DNA is TGTGCCAGCAGCGACCTGACAGATTTTAGCCCGTTCTTC. As protein: CASSDLTDFSPFF.